This entry concerns a single TCR beta chain. Seattle-derived patients entered the study during active infection and were followed longitudinally. The data stem from a study of blood T cell repertoires in COVID-19. Study details: COVID-19 samples, acute and convalescent, were from the United States, Italy and Spain. Nucleic acid was either cDNA or gDNA, and it came from T cells, B-cell-depleted T cells, or PBMCs.

Per the original methods: Scientists estimated how many nucleated cells there were by amplifying reference gene primers. The data were produced by immunoSEQ multiplex PCR, yet TCRdb's version contains in-frame clones alone and is incomplete. The DNA was the basis for D and trimming; V, J and clone size are from that table. The profile covers 390,000 or so clones, with roughly 86% appearing a single time and 8.5% to 12% taken by the ten largest. J lost 6 bases, V lost 5 bases, and 4 bases had no gene match. This CDR3 region has 11 residues. Germline V gene sequence: CDR1 DFQATT, CDR2 SNEGSKA (reference sequence).

This TCR was sampled from a woman aged 25 to 39 with COVID-19, enrolled during active disease. This sequence joins TRBV20-1 and TRBJ2-7, with 7 nucleotides matching TRBD1. The sequenced sample consisted of peripheral blood. The CDR3 coding sequence is TGCAGTGCTCCTCGGACAGGCGAGCAGTACTTC. Translated, it gives CSAPRTGEQYF.